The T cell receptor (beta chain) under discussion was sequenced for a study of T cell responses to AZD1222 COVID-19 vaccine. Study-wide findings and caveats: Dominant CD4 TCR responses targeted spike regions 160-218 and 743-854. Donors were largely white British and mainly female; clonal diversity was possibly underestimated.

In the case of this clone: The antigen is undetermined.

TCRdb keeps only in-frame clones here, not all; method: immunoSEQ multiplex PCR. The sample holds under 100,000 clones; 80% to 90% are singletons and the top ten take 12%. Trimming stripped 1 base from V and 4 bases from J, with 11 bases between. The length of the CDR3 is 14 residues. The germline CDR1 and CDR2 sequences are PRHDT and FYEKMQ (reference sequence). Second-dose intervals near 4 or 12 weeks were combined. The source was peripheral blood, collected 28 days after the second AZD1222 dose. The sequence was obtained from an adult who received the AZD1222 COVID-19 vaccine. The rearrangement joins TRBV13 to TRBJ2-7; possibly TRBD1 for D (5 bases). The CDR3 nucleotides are TGTGCCAGCAGCTTAGAAGGGGCCAGGTACGAGCAGTACTTC. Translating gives CASSLEGARYEQYF.